The rows below give T cell receptor beta chains drawn from one sample of a study of STAT3 mutations in large granular lymphocyte leukemia. Data came from immunoSEQ multiplex PCR; TCRdb stores just in-frame clones and leaves some out. The data show several thousand clones, with roughly four fifths seen just once and more than 60% held by the top ten. Sequenced: peripheral blood mononuclear cells. Source of these receptors: a man between 35 and 55 years old with T-cell large granular lymphocyte leukemia. Some clones in this sample may be carry-over from other donors' samples. Both conserved end residues are trimmed from each CDR3. Rows may omit the clone size; those that give it use once, few, many or a size class.

v_call	j_call	clone_size	cdr3_length	cdr3_aa
TRBV10-2	TRBJ2-2	NA	13	ASTSGQAYTGELF
TRBV5-1	TRBJ2-2	NA	12	ASSSARSAGELF
TRBV19	TRBJ1-3	NA	14	ASNGEPASSGNTIY
TRBV4-1	TRBJ1-1	NA	13	ASSQDTGQGTEAF
TRBV7-9	TRBJ1-2	NA	9	ASSLDHGYT
TRBV6-5	TRBJ2-5	NA	11	ASSSGVVETQY
TRBV7-9	TRBJ1-1	NA	16	ASSLASRGQNLNTEAF
TRBV27	TRBJ2-1	NA	14	ASSLSGGRLRNEQF
TRBV5-1	TRBJ2-7	medium-sized	12	AKTSGTATYEQY
TRBV9	TRBJ1-5	NA	13	ASSVDRGQGQPQH
TRBV10-2	TRBJ1-2	NA	12	ASSADRGLNGYT
TRBV5-1	TRBJ2-5	NA	13	ASSQTTTVQETQY
TRBV30	TRBJ2-3	NA	13	AWTKGLASTDTQY
TRBV9	TRBJ1-2	NA	12	ASSVDRGRTGYT
TRBV19	TRBJ2-7	NA	13	ASSPGQGSSYEQY
TRBV29-1	TRBJ1-2	NA	13	SVEPYWAGSDGYT
TRBV9	TRBJ2-7	NA	14	ASSRQGAQNDYEQY
TRBV2	TRBJ2-3	NA	13	ASSLSGAPTDTQY
TRBV11-1	TRBJ1-1	NA	12	ASSLQGKNTEAF
TRBV5-1	TRBJ2-3	NA	13	ASSLVGGATDTQY
TRBV7-9	TRBJ2-5	NA	13	ASSLGTAAQETQY
TRBV27	TRBJ1-2	medium-sized	12	ASSLSPYLYGYT
TRBV29-1	TRBJ1-2	NA	12	SVRVRDRPIGYT
TRBV18	TRBJ2-7	NA	12	ASSPDPQGYEQY
TRBV28	TRBJ1-2	NA	10	ASRYAKAGYT
TRBV5-1	TRBJ2-1	medium-sized	12	ASSPSGGAPEQF
TRBV29-1	TRBJ2-7	NA	12	SVEVETGGREQY
TRBV30	TRBJ2-3	NA	10	AWSVGGDTQY
TRBV7-9	TRBJ2-7	NA	13	ASSLVVRDNYEQY
TRBV5-6	TRBJ1-2	NA	12	ASSLDSRGHGYT
TRBV27	TRBJ2-2	NA	15	ASSPWARQGAWGELF
TRBV18	TRBJ2-7	NA	13	ASSPPAGAAYEQY
TRBV18	TRBJ2-7	NA	13	ASSPGHLQLYEQY
TRBV19	TRBJ2-3	NA	13	ASSMGQGALDTQY
TRBV6-6	TRBJ1-6	few	14	ASSPSRRGGDSPLH
TRBV5-1	TRBJ1-4	NA	12	ASSLEAGGEKLF
TRBV7-2	TRBJ2-3	NA	10	ASSPSTDTQY
TRBV30	TRBJ1-2	NA	10	AWKGGTDGYT
TRBV11-2	TRBJ1-6	NA	12	ASSLDLRSSPLH
TRBV6-6	TRBJ1-3	NA	11	ASRSGVGNTIY
TRBV28	TRBJ1-1	NA	13	ASSKLGTGHAEAF
TRBV25-1	TRBJ2-2	once	11	ASSHGVTGELF
TRBV11-2	TRBJ1-2	NA	13	ASSPIGTGEYGYT
TRBV5-4	TRBJ1-6	NA	14	ASSYRTGQYNSPLH
TRBV7-9	TRBJ1-2	NA	11	ASSQDWAYGYT
TRBV4-3	TRBJ1-2	NA	11	ASSSGVNYGYT
TRBV2	TRBJ1-1	NA	12	ASSTGTARTEAF
TRBV7-2	TRBJ2-3	once	13	ASSLVAVSGDTQY
TRBV29-1	TRBJ2-2	NA	12	SVEAEWNTGELF
TRBV30	TRBJ1-5	NA	11	AWSRQTNQPQH
TRBV25-1	TRBJ1-1	NA	16	ASSQRTGAGWVHTEAF
TRBV5-1	TRBJ2-4	NA	14	ASSPSTGRTKNIQY
TRBV5-1	TRBJ1-4	NA	13	ASSRFGIGQEKLF
TRBV10-3	TRBJ2-2	NA	13	ATTFLAGGDGELF